This T cell receptor beta chain was sequenced in a study of vaccination and CD4 T cells after COVID-19. About the study: Post-vaccine sampling followed dose two by a median about 69 days (range 14 to 241).

Researchers used the Oncomine TCR Beta short-read assay to sequence DNA from cultured CD4+ T cells. TCRdb ran MiXCR on the PCR reads and lists one entry per CDR3 protein. In the table there are over 10,000 distinct CDR3 sequences, around 58% of which are singletons. Treatment indicated: approximately 9-day PBMC culture with coronavirus spike peptide pools or control peptides (ViraFEST assay). Researchers reported culturing 2 million to 2.5 million PBMCs per well with approximately 9.6 IU/ml IL-2 and about 9.2 ug/ml peptide pools. The sample holds a few counts of this clonotype. As yet, its antigen is unknown. Study conclusions and caveats: Within the convalescent patients, spike mono-reactivity was found in 304 of 307 vaccine-specific clones.

CDR1 is DFQATT and CDR2 is SNEGSKA in the germline V gene (reference sequence). This CDR3 is 15 amino acids long. The V end lost 5 bases, the J end lost 3 bases, and 20 bases lay between the germline ends. Sequencing input: CD4+ T cells from blood, cultured in vitro. The chain combines TRBV20-1 with TRBJ2-7; D possibly corresponds to TRBD1 (7 bases). The source of this sequence is a human donor who had recovered from COVID-19. This chain's CDR3 is CSAGVLQGGFYEQYF. CDR3 DNA sequence: TGCAGTGCTGGGGTCCTCCAGGGGGGATTCTACGAGCAGTACTTC.